In this sample, the clone carrying this T cell receptor (beta chain) turned up once. The entry originates in a study of shared clonotypes between healthy human individuals. Germline lookup yields CDR1 LGHNA and CDR2 YNFKEQ. This CDR3 has 15 amino acids. Trimming at V came to 5 bases and at J to 1 base, leaving 7 bases not matched to a gene. Using immunoSEQ multiplex PCR, the repertoire was profiled, and TCRdb retains in-frame clones only, with some absent. Of more than 400,000 clones listed, 78% are singletons. This sequence joins TRBV4-2 and TRBJ1-2; 7 bases match TRBD1. The source is a woman aged 35 to 49 in good health. Some clones in this sample may be carry-over from other donors' samples. Sequencing was carried out using PBMCs. The chain's CDR3 is CASSLVGQINYGYTF. In DNA, the CDR3 is TGTGCCAGCAGCTTGGTGGGACAGATTAACTATGGCTACACCTTC.